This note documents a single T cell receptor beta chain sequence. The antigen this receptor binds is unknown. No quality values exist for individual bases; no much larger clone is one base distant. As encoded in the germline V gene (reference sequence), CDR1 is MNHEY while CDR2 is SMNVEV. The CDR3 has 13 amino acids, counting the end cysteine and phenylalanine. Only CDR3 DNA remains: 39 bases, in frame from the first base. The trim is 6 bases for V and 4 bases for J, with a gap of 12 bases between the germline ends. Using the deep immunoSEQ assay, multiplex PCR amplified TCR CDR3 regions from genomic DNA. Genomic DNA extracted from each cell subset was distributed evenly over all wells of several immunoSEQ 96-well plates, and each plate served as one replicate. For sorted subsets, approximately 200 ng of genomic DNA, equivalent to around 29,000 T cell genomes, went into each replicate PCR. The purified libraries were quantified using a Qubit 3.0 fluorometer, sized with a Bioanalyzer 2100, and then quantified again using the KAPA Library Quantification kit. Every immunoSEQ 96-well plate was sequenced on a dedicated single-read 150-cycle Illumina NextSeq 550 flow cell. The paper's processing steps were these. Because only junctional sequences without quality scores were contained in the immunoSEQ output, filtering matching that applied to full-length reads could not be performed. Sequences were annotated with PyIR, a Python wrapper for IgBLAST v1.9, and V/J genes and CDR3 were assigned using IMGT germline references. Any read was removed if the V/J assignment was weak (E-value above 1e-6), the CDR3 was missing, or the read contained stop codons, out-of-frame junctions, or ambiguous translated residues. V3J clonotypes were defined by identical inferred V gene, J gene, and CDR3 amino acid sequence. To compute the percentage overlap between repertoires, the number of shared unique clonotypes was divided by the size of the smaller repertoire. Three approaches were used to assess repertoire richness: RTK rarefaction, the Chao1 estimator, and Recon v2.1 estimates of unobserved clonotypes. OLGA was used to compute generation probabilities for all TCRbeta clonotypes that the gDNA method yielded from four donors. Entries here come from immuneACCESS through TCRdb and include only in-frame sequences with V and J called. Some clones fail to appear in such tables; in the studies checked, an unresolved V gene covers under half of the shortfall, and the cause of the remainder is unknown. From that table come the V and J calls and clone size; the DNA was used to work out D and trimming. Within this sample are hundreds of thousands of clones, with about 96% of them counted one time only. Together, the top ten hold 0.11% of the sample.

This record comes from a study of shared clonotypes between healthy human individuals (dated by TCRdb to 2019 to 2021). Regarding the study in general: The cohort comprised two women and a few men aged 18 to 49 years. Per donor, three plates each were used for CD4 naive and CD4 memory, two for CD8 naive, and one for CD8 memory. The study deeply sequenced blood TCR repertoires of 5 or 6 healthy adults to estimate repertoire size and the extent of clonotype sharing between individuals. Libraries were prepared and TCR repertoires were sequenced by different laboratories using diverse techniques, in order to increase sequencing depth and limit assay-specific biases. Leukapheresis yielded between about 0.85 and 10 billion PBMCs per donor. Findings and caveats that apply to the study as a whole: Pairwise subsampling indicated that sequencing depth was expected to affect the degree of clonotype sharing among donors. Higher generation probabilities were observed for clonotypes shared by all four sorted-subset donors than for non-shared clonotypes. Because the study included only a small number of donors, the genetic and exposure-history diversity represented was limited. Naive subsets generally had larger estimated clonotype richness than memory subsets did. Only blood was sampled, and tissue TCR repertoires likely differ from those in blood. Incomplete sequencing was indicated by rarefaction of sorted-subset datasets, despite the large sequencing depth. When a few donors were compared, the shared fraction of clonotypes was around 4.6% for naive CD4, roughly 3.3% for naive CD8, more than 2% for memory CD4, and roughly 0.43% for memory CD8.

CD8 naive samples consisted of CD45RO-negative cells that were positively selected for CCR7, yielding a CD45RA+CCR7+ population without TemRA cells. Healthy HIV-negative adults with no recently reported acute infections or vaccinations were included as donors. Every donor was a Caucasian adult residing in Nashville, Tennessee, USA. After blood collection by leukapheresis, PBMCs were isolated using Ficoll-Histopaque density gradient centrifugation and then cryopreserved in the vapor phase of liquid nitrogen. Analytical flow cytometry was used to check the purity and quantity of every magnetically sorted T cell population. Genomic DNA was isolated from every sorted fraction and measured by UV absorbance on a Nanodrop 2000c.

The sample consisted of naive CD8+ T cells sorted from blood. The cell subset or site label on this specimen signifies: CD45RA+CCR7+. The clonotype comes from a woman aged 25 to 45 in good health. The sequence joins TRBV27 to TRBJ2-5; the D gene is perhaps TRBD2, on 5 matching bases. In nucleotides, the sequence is TGTGCCAGCAGCATCGGAGGACGAGAGACCCAGTACTTC. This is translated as CASSIGGRETQYF.